This T cell receptor beta chain is drawn from a study of T cell responses to AZD1222 COVID-19 vaccine. V lost 0 bases to trimming and J lost 2 bases; unmatched junction nucleotides: 4. The CDR3 totals 16 residues. CDR1 and CDR2 from the germline V gene are SGHTA and FQGTGA. The data were produced by immunoSEQ multiplex PCR, yet TCRdb's version contains in-frame clones alone and is incomplete. This sample yields fewer than 120,000 clones, of which about 81% are seen a single time; about 4.6% belongs to the top ten. The clonotype was recovered from an adult in good health. The chain is built from TRBV7-3 and TRBJ2-1, with 7 bases matching TRBD2. The source was peripheral blood, collected on day 0 of AZD1222 vaccination. The CDR3 DNA reads TGTGCCAGCAGCTTAACGAGCGGGGTAACCTACAATGAGCAGTTCTTC. Its translation is CASSLTSGVTYNEQFF.